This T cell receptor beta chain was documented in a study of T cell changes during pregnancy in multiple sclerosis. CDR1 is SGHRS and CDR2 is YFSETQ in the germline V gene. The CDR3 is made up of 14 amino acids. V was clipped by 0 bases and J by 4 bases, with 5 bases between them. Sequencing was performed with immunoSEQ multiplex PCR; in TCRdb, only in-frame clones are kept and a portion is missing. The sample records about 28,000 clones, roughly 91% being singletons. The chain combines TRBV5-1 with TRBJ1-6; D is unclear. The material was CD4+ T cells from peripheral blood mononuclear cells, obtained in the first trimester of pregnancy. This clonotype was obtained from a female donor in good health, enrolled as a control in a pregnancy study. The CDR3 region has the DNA TGCGCCAGCAGCTTGGGGCAATATAATTCACCCCTCCACTTT. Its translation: CASSLGQYNSPLHF.